Given below is one T cell receptor beta chain in context. Its antigen is unknown. The investigators reverse transcribed all of the isolated RNA, so they sequenced expressed TCRB transcripts. Only in-frame clones appear in the TCRdb table, and some are missing; sequencing was by immunoSEQ multiplex PCR. Of some 700,000 clones listed, roughly an eighth are singletons. The data belong to a study of beta chain features in type 1 diabetes. Germline V gene data show CDR1 as MNHEY and CDR2 as SVGAGI. V was pared by 10 bases and J by 4 bases, with 11 bases between. This CDR3 is 12 amino acids long. Sampling consisted of one heparinised blood draw per donor, averaging approximately 120 mL. Cells sorted by CD45RO/CCR7/CD25/CD127/CD95/CD27 comprised CD4+ naive, central memory, regulatory and stem cell-like memory cells. Findings and limits, study-wide: Type 1 diabetes patients showed fewer insertions and more deletions at VDJ junctions. Equally in patients and controls, PCR might preferentially amplify shorter templates. Among all four CD4+ subsets, Type 1 diabetes patients had TCRB CDR3s that were moderately but significantly shorter.

This rearrangement joins TRBV6-5 to TRBJ1-5; no reliable D call. Sequenced input: naive CD4+ T cells from blood. The TCR originated in a man between 18 and 35 years old with type 1 diabetes. The CDR3 DNA follows: TGTGCCACCGGGGATATGAATCAGCCCCAGCATTTT. Translating gives CATGDMNQPQHF.